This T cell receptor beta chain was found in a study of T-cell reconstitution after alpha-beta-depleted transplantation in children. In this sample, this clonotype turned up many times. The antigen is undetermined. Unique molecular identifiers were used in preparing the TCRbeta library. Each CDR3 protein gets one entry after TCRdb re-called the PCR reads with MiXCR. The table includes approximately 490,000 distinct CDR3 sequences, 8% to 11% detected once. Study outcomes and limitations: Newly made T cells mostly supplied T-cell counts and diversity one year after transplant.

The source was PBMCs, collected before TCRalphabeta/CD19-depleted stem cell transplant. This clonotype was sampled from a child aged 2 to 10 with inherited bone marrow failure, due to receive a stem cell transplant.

This chain's CDR3 is CASSMSGLNTEAFF. CDR3 nucleotides: TGTGCCAGTAGTATGAGTGGTCTGAACACTGAAGCTTTCTTT. V usage is TRBV19 and J usage is TRBJ1-1; D call uncertain. The CDR3 covers 14 residues. The ends were cut back, 3 bases at V and 0 bases at J, with 8 bases in the middle. Germline V gene data show CDR1 as LNHDA and CDR2 as SQIVND (reference sequence).